A selection of T cell receptor beta chains follows, all from one sample in a study of blood T cell repertoires in COVID-19. Method: immunoSEQ multiplex PCR; TCRdb's copy keeps in-frame clones and lacks some. Among about 260,000 clones listed, around 86% were seen once. Source material: peripheral blood. These receptors came from a woman aged 35 to 49 who had recovered from COVID-19. CDR3s include the opening cysteine and the closing phenylalanine or tryptophan. D genes are given only for firm matches. Clone size is not always given. Where it is, it says once, few, many or a class for expanded clones.

- TRBJ1-5 few TRBV4-3 TGCGCCAGCAGCCAAGAGGTCGGGGGGCGCTGGGGAAATCAGCCCCAGCATTTT CASSQEVGGRWGNQPQHF
- TRBJ1-4 - TRBV7-9 TGTGCCAGCAGCTTAGTTATGGCTGCCGAGGGTGAAAAACTGTTTTTT CASSLVMAAEGEKLFF
- TRBJ1-1 - TRBV6-2/TRBV6-3 TGTGCCAGCAGTTACTGGGACACCAGTGCAGCTTTCTTT CASSYWDTSAAFF
TRBD1 TRBJ2-2 - TRBV19 TGTGCCACCCGAACAGGGGGAAGGACCGGGGAGCTGTTTTTT CATRTGGRTGELFF
- TRBJ1-2 - TRBV30 TGTGCCTGGAGTGTATACGGGGGGGGGAACTATGGCTACACCTTC CAWSVYGGGNYGYTF
- TRBJ1-5 - TRBV19 TGTGCCAGCAAGCCCCGGGAGCCCAGTGATCAGCCCCAGCATTTT CASKPREPSDQPQHF
- TRBJ2-1 - TRBV7-2 TGTGCCAGCAGCGCACGGGGTGCGCAGTTCTTC CASSARGAQFF
- TRBJ2-3 - TRBV2 TGTGCCAGCAGTGATAGGGGCACGTTTCGAGATACGCAGTATTTT CASSDRGTFRDTQYF
TRBD1 TRBJ1-5 - TRBV5-6 TGTGCCAGCAGCTTGGCCCTCCGGGACAGGGTCGGCCAGCCCCAGCATTTT CASSLALRDRVGQPQHF
TRBD1 TRBJ1-5 few TRBV6-1 TGTGCCAGCAGTGAGCGAGCAGGGGGCGCGAATGGCAATCAGCCCCAGCATTTT CASSERAGGANGNQPQHF
TRBD1 TRBJ2-1 - TRBV2 TGTGCCAGCAGTTTGGACAGGGGGTCCTACAATGAGCAGTTCTTC CASSLDRGSYNEQFF
- TRBJ1-5 - TRBV9 TGTGCCAGCAGCGTAAGTACGGGAAGCAATCAGCCCCAGCATTTT CASSVSTGSNQPQHF
- TRBJ2-2 - TRBV3-1/TRBV3-2 TGTGCCAGCAGCGGAGAGATCGGTCCCGGGGAGCTGTTTTTT CASSGEIGPGELFF
- TRBJ2-2 - TRBV15 TGTGCCACCAGCCGCATGTCGGTCGCGAACACCGGGGAGCTGTTTTTT CATSRMSVANTGELFF
- TRBJ2-7 - TRBV14 TGTGCCAGCAGCCCTAGACAGGTTACCTACGAGCAGTACTTC CASSPRQVTYEQYF
TRBD1 TRBJ1-1 once TRBV30 TGTGCCTGGGACAGGGAAGGTTTGACTGAAGCTTTCTTT CAWDREGLTEAFF
- TRBJ1-2 - TRBV19 TGTGCCAGTATATCCCGGCAGGGGCCCTACTACGACTATGGCTACACCTTC CASISRQGPYYDYGYTF
TRBD1 TRBJ2-1 - TRBV11-2 TGTGCCAGCAGCTCGGGACAGCCCTACAATGAGCAGTTCTTC CASSSGQPYNEQFF
- TRBJ1-4 - TRBV27 TGTGCCAGCAGTCCACCGACAGCCCTTAGGAAAAAACTGTTTTTT CASSPPTALRKKLFF